The 15 T cell receptor beta chains reported below all come from one sample, sequenced in a study of cytomegalovirus exposure and HLA in healthy donors. 60 Vbeta and 13 Jbeta primers were used in PCR. Sequencing used immunoSEQ multiplex PCR; TCRdb keeps in-frame clones, though not all of them. The table shows 150,000 to 200,000 clones, with 75% occurring only once. The sample comprised PBMCs. Receptor source: a male donor in good health and CMV-seronegative.

This clone has a single count. The CDR3 loop is CASSPLGGGYTF. In DNA, the CDR3 is TGTGCCAGCTCACCACTAGGGGGTGGCTACACCTTC. The chain couples TRBV18 to TRBJ1-2; D is possibly TRBD1 (6 bases). Trimming left V 1 base short and J 7 bases short, with 7 bases between. The germline gives CDR1 KGHSH, CDR2 LQKENI. The CDR3 is 12 amino acids.

The chain combines TRBV9 with TRBJ2-3, with D unclear. This CDR3 spans 14 amino acids. Deletions cut 4 bases from V and 0 bases from J, with 9 bases between. Looked up from germline, CDR1 is SGDLS and CDR2 is YYNGEE. CDR3 amino acids: CASSPLTSTDTQYF. The CDR3 DNA sequence: TGTGCCAGCAGCCCCTTAACTAGCACAGATACGCAGTATTTT. Together with reference TRBV9 and TRBJ2-3, the CDR3 gives the full variable domain: DSGVTQTPKHLITATGQRVTLRCSPRSGDLSVYWYQQSLDQGLQFLIQYYNGEERAKGNILERFSAQQFPDLHSELNLSSLELGDSALYFCASSPLTSTDTQYFGPGTRLTVL.

This chain joins TRBV6-6 and TRBJ2-1; tentatively, D is TRBD2 (5 bases). V was cut by 3 bases and J by 9 bases, with 15 bases left in between. Germline CDR1 reads MNHNY; CDR2 reads SVGAGI (reference sequence). The CDR3 runs 14 residues. The CDR3: CASSYPGTRLEQFF. The CDR3 nucleotides read TGTGCCAGCAGTTATCCCGGTACTAGGCTTGAGCAGTTCTTC.

This clone has a handful of counts. The chain combines TRBV4-1 with TRBJ1-1, with a tentative D call TRBD1 (5 bases). Germline V gene data show CDR1 as MGHRA and CDR2 as YSYEKL. The CDR3 is made up of 13 amino acids. V lost 9 bases to trimming and J lost 4 bases, with 15 bases between them. CDR3 region: CASFPVGGTEAFF. The CDR3 DNA sequence: TGCGCCAGTTTCCCTGTGGGGGGCACTGAAGCTTTCTTT.

The chain couples TRBV7-9 to TRBJ1-4, with unresolved D. The V gene's germline CDR1 is SEHNR and CDR2 FQNEAQ (reference sequence). The CDR3 runs 14 residues. The germline V and J ends were trimmed by 2 bases and 8 bases, with 12 bases remaining between them. The CDR3 is CASSLYRSGEKLFF. In nucleotides, the CDR3 is TGTGCCAGCAGCTTATACCGGTCGGGAGAAAAACTGTTTTTT.

The sample holds one count of this clone. This rearrangement joins TRBV5-6 to TRBJ1-5; a weak D match, TRBD1 (6 bases). This CDR3 is built from 13 residues. Deletions cut 1 base from V and 11 bases from J, with 13 bases between. Germline V gives CDR1 SGHDT, CDR2 YYEEEE. The CDR3 reads CASSLRGTRTQHF. The CDR3 region has the DNA TGTGCCAGCAGCTTGAGGGGGACAAGGACCCAGCATTTT. The full variable domain, in which reference TRBV5-6 and TRBJ1-5 provide the parts outside the CDR3, is DAGVTQSPTHLIKTRGQQVTLRCSPKSGHDTVSWYQQALGQGPQFIFQYYEEEERQRGNFPDRFSGHQFPNYSSELNVNALLLGDSALYLCASSLRGTRTQHFGDGTRLSIL.

The chain joins TRBV27 to TRBJ1-2; D unclear. This CDR3 region has 15 residues. Germline loops: CDR1 MNHEY, CDR2 SMNVEV (reference sequence). V lost 2 bases to trimming and J lost 2 bases, with 12 bases between them. CDR3 amino acids: CASSLASRGNYGYTF. CDR3 sequence (DNA): TGTGCCAGCAGTTTAGCATCTCGAGGAAACTATGGCTACACCTTC.

The chain links TRBV9 to TRBJ1-1; 7 nucleotides agree with TRBD1. The CDR3 runs to 15 residues. V trimming: 2 bases; J trimming: 1 base; junction bases outside the gene matches: 5. Germline CDR1 is SGDLS and CDR2 is YYNGEE. CDR3 DNA: TGTGCCAGCAGCGTCCGACAGGGTGGGAACACTGAAGCTTTCTTT. Translating gives CASSVRQGGNTEAFF.

This clone was detected only once. The V call is TRBV5-1, the J call TRBJ2-5; 12 nucleotides match TRBD2. This CDR3 has 17 amino acids. CDR1 is SGHRS, CDR2 YFSETQ, per germline. Trimming took 1 base from V and 4 from J; bases not matched to a gene: 8. CDR3 nucleotide sequence: TGCGCCAGCAGCTTGTTGTCCCTAGCGGGGGGGCCAGAGACCCAGTACTTC. Translated: CASSLLSLAGGPETQYF.

The rearrangement links TRBV29-1 to TRBJ2-2; 9 bases line up with TRBD1. J was trimmed by 4 bases and V by 8 bases; bases with no gene match: 5. Germline CDR1 is SQVTM and CDR2 is ANQGSEA. CDR3 size: 13 residues. CDR3 sequence reads: CSSRTGATGELFF. CDR3 bases: TGCAGCTCACGGACAGGGGCCACCGGGGAGCTGTTTTTT.

This chain links TRBV18 with TRBJ1-5; D is perhaps TRBD1 (6 bases). The CDR3 spans 15 residues. Trimming removed 3 bases at V and 9 bases at J, with 18 bases between. CDR1 is KGHSH, CDR2 LQKENI, per germline. CDR3 amino acids: CASSPPGAMSRPQHF. The DNA of the CDR3 is TGTGCCAGCTCACCCCCAGGGGCCATGAGCAGGCCCCAGCATTTT.

This chain uses TRBV20-1 with TRBJ2-7, with D perhaps TRBD1 (5 bases). Germline V gene lookup returns CDR1 DFQATT and CDR2 SNEGSKA (reference sequence). V lost 4 bases and J lost 4, with 8 bases in between. The length of the CDR3 is 11 residues. The CDR3 sequence: CSAMGLYEQYF. The CDR3 coding sequence is TGCAGTGCTATGGGGCTTTACGAGCAGTACTTC.

The CDR3 loop is CASSPGSTGPGNEQFF. The CDR3 DNA reads TGCGCCAGCAGCCCGGGGTCGACAGGCCCCGGGAATGAGCAGTTCTTC. The chain has TRBV5-1 and TRBJ2-1, with a possible D match to TRBD1 (6 bases). V lost 4 bases, J lost 7 bases, and 21 bases lay in between. The CDR3 spans 16 residues. From germline, CDR1 is SGHRS and CDR2 YFSETQ.

V and J are TRBV5-1 and TRBJ2-3, with TRBD2 matching over 13 bases. This CDR3 comprises 18 residues. CDR1 SGHRS and CDR2 YFSETQ come from the germline V gene. V lost 4 bases, J lost 6 bases, and 14 bases stayed unmatched. The CDR3 region is CASSTGTSGDGSWDTQYF. CDR3 DNA sequence: TGCGCCAGCAGCACGGGGACTAGCGGGGACGGGAGTTGGGATACGCAGTATTTT.

V is TRBV11-3 and J is TRBJ1-1; D gene ambiguous. This CDR3 region has 11 residues. Germline CDR1 SGHNT, CDR2 YENEEA. Trimming left V 6 bases short and J 7 bases short, with 9 bases between. The CDR3 DNA reads as TGTGCCAGCAGGGGCCCTGGTGAAGCTTTCTTT. This translates into CASRGPGEAFF. The complete variable domain, with remaining parts taken from reference TRBV11-3 and TRBJ1-1, reads EAGVVQSPRYKIIEKKQPVAFWCNPISGHNTLYWYLQNLGQGPELLIRYENEEAVDDSQLPKDRFSAERLKGVDSTLKIQPAELGDSAVYLCASRGPGEAFFGQGTRLTVV.